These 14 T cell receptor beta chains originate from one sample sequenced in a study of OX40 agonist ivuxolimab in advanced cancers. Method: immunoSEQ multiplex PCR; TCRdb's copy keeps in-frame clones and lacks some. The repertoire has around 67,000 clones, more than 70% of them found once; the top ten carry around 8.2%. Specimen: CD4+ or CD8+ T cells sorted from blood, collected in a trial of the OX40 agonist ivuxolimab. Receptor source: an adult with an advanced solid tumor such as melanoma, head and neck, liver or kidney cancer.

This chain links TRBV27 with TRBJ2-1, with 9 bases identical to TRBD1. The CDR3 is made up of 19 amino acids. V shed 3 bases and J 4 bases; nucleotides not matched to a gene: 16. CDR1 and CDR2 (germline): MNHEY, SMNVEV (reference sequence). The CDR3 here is CASSFSGAHRGLDYNEQFF. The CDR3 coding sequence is TGTGCCAGCAGTTTTTCAGGGGCTCACAGGGGGCTCGATTACAATGAGCAGTTCTTC.

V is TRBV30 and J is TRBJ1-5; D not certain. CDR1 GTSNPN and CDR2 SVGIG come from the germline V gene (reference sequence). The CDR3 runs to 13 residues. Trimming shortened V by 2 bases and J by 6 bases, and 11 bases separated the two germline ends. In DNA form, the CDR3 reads TGTGCCTGGAGTACGGGTAAAGGTCAGCCCCAGCATTTT. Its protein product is CAWSTGKGQPQHF.

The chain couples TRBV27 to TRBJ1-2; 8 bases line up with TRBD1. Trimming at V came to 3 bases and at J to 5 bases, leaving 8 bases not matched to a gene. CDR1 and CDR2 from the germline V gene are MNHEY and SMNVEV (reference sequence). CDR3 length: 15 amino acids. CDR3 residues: CASSLDRTGRYGYTF. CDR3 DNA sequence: TGTGCCAGCAGTTTGGATAGGACAGGGAGGTATGGCTACACCTTC.

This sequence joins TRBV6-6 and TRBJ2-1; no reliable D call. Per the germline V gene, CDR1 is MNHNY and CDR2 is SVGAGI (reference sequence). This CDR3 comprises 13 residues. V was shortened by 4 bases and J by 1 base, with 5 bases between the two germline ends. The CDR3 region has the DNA TGTGCCAGCAGTTCTGGTTCCTACAATGAGCAGTTCTTC. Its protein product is CASSSGSYNEQFF.

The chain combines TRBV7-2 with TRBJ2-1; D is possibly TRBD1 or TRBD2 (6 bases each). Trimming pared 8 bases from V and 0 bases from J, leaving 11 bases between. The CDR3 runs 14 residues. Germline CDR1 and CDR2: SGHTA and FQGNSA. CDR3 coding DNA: TGTGCCAGCCAAGGGGGGTTCTCCTACAATGAGCAGTTCTTC. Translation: CASQGGFSYNEQFF.

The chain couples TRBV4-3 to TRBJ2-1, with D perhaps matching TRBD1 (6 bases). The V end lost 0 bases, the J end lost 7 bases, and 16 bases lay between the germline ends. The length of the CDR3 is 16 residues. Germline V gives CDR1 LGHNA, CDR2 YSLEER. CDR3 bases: TGCGCCAGCAGCCAAGATCCAGGGGCTTCTTCGAATGAGCAGTTCTTC. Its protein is CASSQDPGASSNEQFF.

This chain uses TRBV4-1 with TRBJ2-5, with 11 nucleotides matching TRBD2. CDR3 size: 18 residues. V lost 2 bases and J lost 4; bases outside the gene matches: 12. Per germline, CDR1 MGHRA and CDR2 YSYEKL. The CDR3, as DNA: TGCGCCAGCAGCCAACCTTTTCTTAGCGGGAGGGCCTTAGAGACCCAGTACTTC. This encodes CASSQPFLSGRALETQYF.

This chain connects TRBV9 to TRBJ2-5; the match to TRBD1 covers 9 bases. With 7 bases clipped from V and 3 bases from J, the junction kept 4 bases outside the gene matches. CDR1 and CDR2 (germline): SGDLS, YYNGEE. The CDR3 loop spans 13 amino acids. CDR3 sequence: CASGRTGEETQYF. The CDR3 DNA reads TGTGCCAGCGGGCGGACAGGGGAAGAGACCCAGTACTTC.

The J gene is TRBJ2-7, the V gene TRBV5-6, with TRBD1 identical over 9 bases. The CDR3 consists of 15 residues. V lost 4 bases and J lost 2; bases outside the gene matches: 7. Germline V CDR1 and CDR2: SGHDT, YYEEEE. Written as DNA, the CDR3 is TGTGCCAGCAGCCCATGGGACAGGGATACCTACGAGCAGTACTTC. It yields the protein CASSPWDRDTYEQYF.

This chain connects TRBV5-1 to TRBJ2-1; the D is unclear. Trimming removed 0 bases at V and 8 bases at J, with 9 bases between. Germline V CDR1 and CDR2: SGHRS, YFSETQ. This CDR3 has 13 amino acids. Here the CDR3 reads CASSLVQQDEQFF. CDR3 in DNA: TGCGCCAGCAGCTTGGTACAGCAGGATGAGCAGTTCTTC.

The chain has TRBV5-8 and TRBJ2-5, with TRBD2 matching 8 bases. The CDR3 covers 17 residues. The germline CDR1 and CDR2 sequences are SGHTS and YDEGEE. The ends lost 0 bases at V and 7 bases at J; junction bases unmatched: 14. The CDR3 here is CASSLDPGTSTPRTQYF. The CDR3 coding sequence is TGTGCCAGCAGCTTGGACCCCGGGACTAGTACCCCCCGGACCCAGTACTTC.

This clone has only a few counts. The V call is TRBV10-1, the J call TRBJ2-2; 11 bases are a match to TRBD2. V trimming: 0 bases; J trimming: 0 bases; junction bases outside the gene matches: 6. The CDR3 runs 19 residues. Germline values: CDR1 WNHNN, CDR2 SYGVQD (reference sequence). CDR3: CASSESRLAGGANTGELFF. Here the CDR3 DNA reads TGCGCCAGCAGTGAGTCTCGGCTAGCGGGGGGCGCGAACACCGGGGAGCTGTTTTTT.

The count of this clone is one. The DNA for the CDR3 is TGTGCCAGCAGCTACGGACCCTCGGCTGAAAAACTGTTTTTT. Translating gives CASSYGPSAEKLFF. J is TRBJ1-4 and V is TRBV9; D gene ambiguous. The germline CDR1 and CDR2 sequences are SGDLS and YYNGEE. Trimming stripped 4 bases from V and 7 bases from J, with 14 bases between. The CDR3 covers 14 residues.

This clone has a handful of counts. CDR3 region: CASSDSLRTDTQYF. The CDR3 nucleotides are TGTGCCAGCAGCGACAGTCTCCGCACAGATACGCAGTATTTT. This sequence joins TRBV9 and TRBJ2-3; D call uncertain. Germline-derived CDR1 and CDR2 are SGDLS and YYNGEE. V was cut by 3 bases and J by 1 base, with 9 bases left in between. This CDR3 is built from 14 residues.